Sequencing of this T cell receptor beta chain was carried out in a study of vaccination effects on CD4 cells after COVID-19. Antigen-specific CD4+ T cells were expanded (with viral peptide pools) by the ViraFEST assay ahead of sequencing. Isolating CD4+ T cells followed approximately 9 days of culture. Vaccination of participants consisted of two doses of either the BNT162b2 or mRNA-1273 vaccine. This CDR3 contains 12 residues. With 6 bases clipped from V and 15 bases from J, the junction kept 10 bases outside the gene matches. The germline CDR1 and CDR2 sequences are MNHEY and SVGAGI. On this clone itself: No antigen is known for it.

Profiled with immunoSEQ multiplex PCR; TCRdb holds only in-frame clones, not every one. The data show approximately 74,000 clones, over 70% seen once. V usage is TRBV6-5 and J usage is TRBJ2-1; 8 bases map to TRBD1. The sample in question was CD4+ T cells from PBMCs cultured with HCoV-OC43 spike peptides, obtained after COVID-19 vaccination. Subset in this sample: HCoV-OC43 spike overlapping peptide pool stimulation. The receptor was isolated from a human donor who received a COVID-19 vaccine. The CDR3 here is CASSLFQGALFF. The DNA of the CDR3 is TGTGCCAGCAGCCTTTTCCAGGGGGCTCTGTTCTTC.